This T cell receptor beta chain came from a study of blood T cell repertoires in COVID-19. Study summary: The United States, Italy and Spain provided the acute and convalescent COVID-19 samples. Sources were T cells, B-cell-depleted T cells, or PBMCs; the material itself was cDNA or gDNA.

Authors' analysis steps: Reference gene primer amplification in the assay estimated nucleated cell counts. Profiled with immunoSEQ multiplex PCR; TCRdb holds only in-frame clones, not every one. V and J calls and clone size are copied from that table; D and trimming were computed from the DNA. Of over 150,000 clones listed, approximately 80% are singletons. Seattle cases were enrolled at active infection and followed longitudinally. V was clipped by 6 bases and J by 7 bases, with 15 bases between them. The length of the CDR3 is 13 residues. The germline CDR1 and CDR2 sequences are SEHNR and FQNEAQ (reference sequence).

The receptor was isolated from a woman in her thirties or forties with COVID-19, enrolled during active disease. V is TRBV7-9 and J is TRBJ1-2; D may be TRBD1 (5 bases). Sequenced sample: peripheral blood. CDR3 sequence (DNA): TGTGCCAGCAGGGCGGGGCCCAGCCGTGGCTACACCTTC. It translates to CASRAGPSRGYTF.